This T cell receptor beta chain is from a study of T cells in Graves' hyperthyroidism and ophthalmopathy. Amplification of TCR beta CDR3 regions used RNA as the template. The TCR CDR3 first-round RT-PCR relied on the HTBI primer set. TCRdb fed the multiplex PCR reads into MiXCR, producing one record per CDR3 protein. The repertoire has 500,000 or so distinct CDR3 sequences, roughly 17% of them found once; the top ten carry approximately 16%. The CDR3 loop spans 12 amino acids. V lost 4 bases to trimming and J lost 6 bases, with 10 bases between them. Per the germline V gene, CDR1 is SGDLS and CDR2 is YYNGEE.

The clonotype comes from a woman between 18 and 30 years old with Graves' ophthalmopathy. Sequencing input: blood. V is TRBV9 and J is TRBJ1-1; D is unresolved. CDR3: CASSLGMSEAFF. Written as DNA, the CDR3 is TGTGCCAGCAGCCTAGGGATGTCTGAAGCTTTCTTT. The full variable domain, in which reference TRBV9 and TRBJ1-1 provide the parts outside the CDR3, is DSGVTQTPKHLITATGQRVTLRCSPRSGDLSVYWYQQSLDQGLQFLIQYYNGEERAKGNILERFSAQQFPDLHSELNLSSLELGDSALYFCASSLGMSEAFFGQGTRLTVV.